Listed below are T cell receptor beta chains from one sample, sequenced in a study of PD-L1 blockade in urothelial cancer. Assay used: immunoSEQ multiplex PCR; TCRdb lists only in-frame clones, some missing. The repertoire holds about 130,000 clones, with roughly 86% as singletons. The material was PBMCs, obtained around atezolizumab (anti-PD-L1) treatment. The origin of the receptors is a man in his fifties or sixties with urothelial cancer. CDR3s include the opening cysteine and the closing phenylalanine or tryptophan. A D gene is named only where the DNA matches it firmly. The size of a clone is reported for some rows only, either as once, few or many, or as a class for expanded clones.

d_gene,abundance,j_gene,v_gene,CDR3nt,CDR3aa
TRBD2,.,TRBJ2-5,TRBV5-1,TGCGCCAGCAGCGGGACTAGCGGGAGCAGAAAGCGAGAGACCCAGTACTTC,CASSGTSGSRKRETQYF
TRBD1,.,TRBJ1-2,TRBV6-6,TGTGCCAGCAGGGGACAGGAGGGTAACTATGGCTACACCTTC,CASRGQEGNYGYTF
.,.,TRBJ2-1,TRBV5-1,TGCGCCAGCAGTCAGGGCGGCCAGCCCAATGAGCAGTTCTTC,CASSQGGQPNEQFF
.,.,TRBJ1-6,TRBV6-5,TGTGCCAGTCAGGAAGACCAGGAATCACCCCTCCACTTT,CASQEDQESPLHF
TRBD1,.,TRBJ2-2,TRBV6-9,TGTGCCAGCAGTCCACCGGGACAGGCGTACCACCGGGGAGCTGTTTTT,CASSPPGQAYHRGAVF
TRBD1,.,TRBJ1-5,TRBV7-9,TGTGCCAGCAGCTTAGACGGGACAGGGAGTCAGCCCCAGCATTTT,CASSLDGTGSQPQHF
.,.,TRBJ2-6,TRBV18,TGTGCCAGCTCACCACGGCAGGGAATCTCTGGGGCCAACGTCCTGACTTTC,CASSPRQGISGANVLTF
.,.,TRBJ2-3,TRBV7-6,TGTGCCAGCAGCTTAGTGGCAGGCTCGGCAGATACGCAGTATTTT,CASSLVAGSADTQYF
.,.,TRBJ2-3,TRBV4-1,TGCGCCAGCAGCCAATTTCCCACATCGCAGTGGTATAGCACAGATACGCAGTATTTT,CASSQFPTSQWYSTDTQYF
.,.,TRBJ1-3,TRBV15,TGTGCCACCAGCAGAGATCTAAGCTCTGGAAACACCATATATTTT,CATSRDLSSGNTIYF
TRBD2,.,TRBJ2-1,TRBV18,TGTGCCAGCTCACCCGGACTAGCCGACAATGAGCAGTTCTTC,CASSPGLADNEQFF
.,.,TRBJ2-1,TRBV7-9,TGTGCCAGCAGCCTTTGGTTAGGGAGCTCCTACAATGAGCAGTTCTTC,CASSLWLGSSYNEQFF
.,few,TRBJ1-4,TRBV25-1,TGTGCCAGCAGCGCTGCGATTGCAACTAATGAAAAACTGTTTTTT,CASSAAIATNEKLFF
.,.,TRBJ2-1,TRBV2,TGTGCCAGCTCTGGACAGAGAAACAATGAGCAGTTCTTC,CASSGQRNNEQFF
.,.,TRBJ1-2,TRBV18,TGTGCCAGCTCACCAGGGCAGAACTATGGCTACACCTTC,CASSPGQNYGYTF
TRBD1,.,TRBJ2-1,TRBV13,TGTGCCAGCAGCTTAGGCGGGTACAGGGGGCGTGTAGATGAGCAGTTCTTC,CASSLGGYRGRVDEQFF
.,once,TRBJ2-7,TRBV5-4,TGTGCCAGCAGCTTGGGTCAGGGCAGCGTCTCCTACGAGCAGTACTTC,CASSLGQGSVSYEQYF
.,.,TRBJ2-6,TRBV2,TGTGCCAGCAGCCACAGGACTACTGGGGCCAACGTCCTGACTTTC,CASSHRTTGANVLTF
TRBD2,.,TRBJ2-3,TRBV7-8,TGTGCCAGCAGCTTAGGGCCAGGGCGGGAGGGGTCTAGCACAGATACGCAGTATTTT,CASSLGPGREGSSTDTQYF
.,.,TRBJ1-3,TRBV19,TGTGCCAGTAGGGCAATCTCTGGAAACACCATATATTTT,CASRAISGNTIYF
TRBD1,once,TRBJ1-1,TRBV18,TGTGCCAGCTCACCTCAGGGGGCCGTTGAAGCTTTCTTT,CASSPQGAVEAFF
.,.,TRBJ2-2,TRBV6-1,TGTGCCAGCAGTGAGCAGGGCGGAACAACCGGGGAGCTGTTTTTT,CASSEQGGTTGELFF
TRBD1,.,TRBJ2-7,TRBV6-6,TGTGCCAGCAGTTATTCAAGACAGGGTCACGAGCAGTACTTC,CASSYSRQGHEQYF
TRBD2,few,TRBJ2-2,TRBV5-6,TGTGCCAGCAGCTTCGGACTAGCGGGTTCGAACACCGGGGAGCTGTTTTTT,CASSFGLAGSNTGELFF
.,once,TRBJ2-1,TRBV7-9,TGTGCCAGCAGCTTAGGGGGACTGGGAAACAATGAGCAGTTCTTC,CASSLGGLGNNEQFF
.,.,TRBJ2-3,TRBV4-2,TGTGCCAGCAGTCAGGGCAGCGTCCGCACAGATACGCAGTATTTT,CASSQGSVRTDTQYF
.,.,TRBJ1-4,TRBV5-4,TGTGCCAGCCGAAGCGCGGCTAATGAAAAACTGTTTTTT,CASRSAANEKLFF
TRBD2,once,TRBJ2-4,TRBV7-9,TGTGCCAGCAGCCGGCTAGCGGGAGGGCCAGGAGCCAAAAACATTCAGTACTTC,CASSRLAGGPGAKNIQYF
.,.,TRBJ1-6,TRBV5-1,TGCGCCAGCCGACTGGGGGGGGGTGGATCACCCCTCCACTTT,CASRLGGGGSPLHF
TRBD1,.,TRBJ2-2,TRBV5-1,TGCGCCAGCAGCTTCGCAGGGGGCTGGAACACCGGGGAGCTGTTTTTT,CASSFAGGWNTGELFF
.,.,TRBJ2-3,TRBV5-1,TGCGCCAGCAGCTTCTCAGGGATATCCTCGGATACGCAGTATTTT,CASSFSGISSDTQYF
TRBD2,once,TRBJ2-7,TRBV5-1,TGCGCCAGCACAACTAGCGGGAACTCCTACGAGCAGTACTTC,CASTTSGNSYEQYF
.,.,TRBJ2-7,TRBV6-5,TGTGCCAGCAGTGGACAGCTCGAGCAGTACTTC,CASSGQLEQYF
.,.,TRBJ2-6,TRBV9,TGTGCCAGCAGCGTAGCGAGCTCTGGGGCCAACGTCCTGACTTTC,CASSVASSGANVLTF
.,.,TRBJ2-3,TRBV6-5,TGTGCCAGCAGAGTAACTGCCCCACCAGATACGCAGTATTTT,CASRVTAPPDTQYF
TRBD2,.,TRBJ2-1,TRBV5-1,TGCGCCAGCAGCGTGGGGGTCTCACTAGCGGAATACAATGAGCAGTTCTTC,CASSVGVSLAEYNEQFF
.,.,TRBJ1-2,TRBV7-9,TGTGCCAGCAGCTTAAGTCGCGGGGACTATGGCTACACCTTC,CASSLSRGDYGYTF
TRBD2,.,TRBJ2-3,TRBV18,TGTGCCAGCTCAAAGAGTCTAGCGGACACAGATACGCAGTATTTT,CASSKSLADTDTQYF
TRBD1,.,TRBJ1-1,TRBV11-2,TGTGCCAGCAGACGGGGACAGACGAACACTGAAGCTTTCTTT,CASRRGQTNTEAFF
.,.,TRBJ2-2,TRBV11-1,TGTGCCAGCAGTAGCGCCAGCGCCGGGGAGCTGTTTTTT,CASSSASAGELFF